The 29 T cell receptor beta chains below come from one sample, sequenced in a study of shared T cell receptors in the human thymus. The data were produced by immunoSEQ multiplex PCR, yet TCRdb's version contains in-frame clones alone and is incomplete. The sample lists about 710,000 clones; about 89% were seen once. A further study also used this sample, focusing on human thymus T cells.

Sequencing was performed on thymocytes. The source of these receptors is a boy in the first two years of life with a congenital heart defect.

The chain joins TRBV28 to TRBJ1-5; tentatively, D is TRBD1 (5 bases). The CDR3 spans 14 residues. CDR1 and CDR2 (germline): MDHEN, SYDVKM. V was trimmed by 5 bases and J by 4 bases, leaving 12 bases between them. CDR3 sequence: CASSPGWANQPQHF. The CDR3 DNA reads TGTGCCAGCAGTCCAGGGTGGGCAAATCAGCCCCAGCATTTT.

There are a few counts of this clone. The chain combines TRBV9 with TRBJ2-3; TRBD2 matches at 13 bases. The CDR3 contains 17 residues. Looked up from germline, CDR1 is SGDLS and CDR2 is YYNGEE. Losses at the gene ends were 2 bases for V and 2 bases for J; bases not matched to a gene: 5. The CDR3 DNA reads TGTGCCAGCAGCGTTATGGGACTAGCGGGGTACACAGATACGCAGTATTTT. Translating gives CASSVMGLAGYTDTQYF.

In DNA, the CDR3 is TGTGCCAGCAGGGATAAGGACAGGGGGCCATGGAGCTCCTACGAGCAGTACTTC. It is translated as CASRDKDRGPWSSYEQYF. The chain recombines TRBV11-2 with TRBJ2-7; 11 nucleotides match TRBD1. The V gene's germline CDR1 is SGHAT and CDR2 FQNNGV. With V trimmed by 6 bases and J by 0 bases, 13 bases remained unmatched. The CDR3 is made up of 18 amino acids.

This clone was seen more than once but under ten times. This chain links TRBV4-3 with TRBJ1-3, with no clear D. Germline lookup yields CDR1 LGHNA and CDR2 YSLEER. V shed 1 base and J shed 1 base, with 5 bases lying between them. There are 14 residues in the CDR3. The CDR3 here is CASSQGASGNTIYF. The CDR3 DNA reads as TGCGCCAGCAGCCAAGGGGCATCTGGAAACACCATATATTTT.

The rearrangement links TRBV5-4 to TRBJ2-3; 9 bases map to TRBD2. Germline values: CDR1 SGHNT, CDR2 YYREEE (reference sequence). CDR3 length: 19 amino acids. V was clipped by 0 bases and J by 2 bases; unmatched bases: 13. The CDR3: CASSLDKFGTSSLTDTQYF. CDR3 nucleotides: TGTGCCAGCAGCTTGGACAAGTTCGGGACTAGCTCCCTCACAGATACGCAGTATTTT. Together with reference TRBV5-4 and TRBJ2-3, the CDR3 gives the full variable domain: ETGVTQSPTHLIKTRGQQVTLRCSSQSGHNTVSWYQQALGQGPQFIFQYYREEENGRGNFPPRFSGLQFPNYSSELNVNALELDDSALYLCASSLDKFGTSSLTDTQYFGPGTRLTVL.

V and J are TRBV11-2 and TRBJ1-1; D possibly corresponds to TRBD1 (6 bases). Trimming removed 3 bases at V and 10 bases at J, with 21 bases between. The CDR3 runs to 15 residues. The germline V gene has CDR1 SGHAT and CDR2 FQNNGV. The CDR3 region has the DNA TGTGCCAGCAGCTTGAACTGGACAGCCCCCACCGGAGCTTTCTTT. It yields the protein CASSLNWTAPTGAFF.

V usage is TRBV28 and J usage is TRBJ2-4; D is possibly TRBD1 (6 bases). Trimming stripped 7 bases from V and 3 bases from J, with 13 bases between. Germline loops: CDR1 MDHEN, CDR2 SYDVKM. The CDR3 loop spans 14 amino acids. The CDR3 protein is CASKNRASKNIQYF. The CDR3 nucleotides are TGTGCCAGCAAGAACAGGGCGAGCAAAAACATTCAGTACTTC.

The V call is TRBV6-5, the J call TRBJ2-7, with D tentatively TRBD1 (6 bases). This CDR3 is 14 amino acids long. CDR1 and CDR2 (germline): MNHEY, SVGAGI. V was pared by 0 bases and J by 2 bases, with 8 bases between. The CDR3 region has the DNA TGTGCCAGCAGTTACTCGACAGGTCCCTACGAGCAGTACTTC. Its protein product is CASSYSTGPYEQYF.

The CDR3 DNA is TGTGCCAGCAGGGCGGAGAACACTGAAGCTTTCTTT. Translated, it gives CASRAENTEAFF. The chain joins TRBV6-1 to TRBJ1-1; D unclear. The V gene lost 6 bases and the J gene lost 1 base, with 6 bases spanning the gap. This CDR3 comprises 12 residues. Per the germline V gene, CDR1 is MNHNS and CDR2 is SASEGT.

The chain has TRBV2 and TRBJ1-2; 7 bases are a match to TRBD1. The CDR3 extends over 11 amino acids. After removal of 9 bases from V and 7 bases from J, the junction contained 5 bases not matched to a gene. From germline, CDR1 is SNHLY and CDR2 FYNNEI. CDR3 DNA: TGTGCCAGGGGACAGCCGGGTGGCTACACCTTC. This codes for CARGQPGGYTF.

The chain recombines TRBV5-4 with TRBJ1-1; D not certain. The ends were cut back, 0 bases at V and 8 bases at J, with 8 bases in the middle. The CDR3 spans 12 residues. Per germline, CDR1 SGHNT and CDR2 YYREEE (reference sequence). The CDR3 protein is CASSLDQLEAFF. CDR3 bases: TGTGCCAGCAGCTTGGACCAACTGGAAGCTTTCTTT.

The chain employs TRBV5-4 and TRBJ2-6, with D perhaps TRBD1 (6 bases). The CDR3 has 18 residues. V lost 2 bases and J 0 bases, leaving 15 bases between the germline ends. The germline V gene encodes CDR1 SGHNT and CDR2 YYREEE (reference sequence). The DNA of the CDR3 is TGTGCCAGCAGCTTTACTAACAAACAGGGCTCTGGGGCCAACGTCCTGACTTTC. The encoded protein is CASSFTNKQGSGANVLTF.

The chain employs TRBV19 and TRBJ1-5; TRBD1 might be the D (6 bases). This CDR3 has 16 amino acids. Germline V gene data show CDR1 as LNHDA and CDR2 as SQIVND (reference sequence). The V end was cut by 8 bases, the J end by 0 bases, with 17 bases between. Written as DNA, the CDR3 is TGTGCCAGTGGGAGGGGGGGAGGGTCTAGCAATCAGCCCCAGCATTTT. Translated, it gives CASGRGGGSSNQPQHF.

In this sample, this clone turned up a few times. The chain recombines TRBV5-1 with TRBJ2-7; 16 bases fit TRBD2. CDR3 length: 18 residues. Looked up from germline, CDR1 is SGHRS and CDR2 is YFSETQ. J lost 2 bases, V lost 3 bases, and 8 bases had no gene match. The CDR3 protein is CASSSRPGTSGGAYEQYF. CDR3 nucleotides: TGCGCCAGCAGCTCGCGGCCCGGGACTAGCGGGGGGGCCTACGAGCAGTACTTC.

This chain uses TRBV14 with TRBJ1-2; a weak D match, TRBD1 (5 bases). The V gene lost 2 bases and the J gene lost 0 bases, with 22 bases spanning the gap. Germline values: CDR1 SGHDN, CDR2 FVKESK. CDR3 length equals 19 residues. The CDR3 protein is CASSQTLEQAKWANYGYTF. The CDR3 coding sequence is TGTGCCAGCAGCCAAACTCTAGAACAGGCCAAGTGGGCTAACTATGGCTACACCTTC.

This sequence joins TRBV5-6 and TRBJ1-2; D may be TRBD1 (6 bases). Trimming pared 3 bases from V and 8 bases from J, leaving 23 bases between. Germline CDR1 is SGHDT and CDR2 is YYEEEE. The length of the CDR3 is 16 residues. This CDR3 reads CASSSRQVPRRGGYTF. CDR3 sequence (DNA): TGTGCCAGCAGCTCCCGACAGGTCCCGCGAAGAGGAGGCTACACCTTC.

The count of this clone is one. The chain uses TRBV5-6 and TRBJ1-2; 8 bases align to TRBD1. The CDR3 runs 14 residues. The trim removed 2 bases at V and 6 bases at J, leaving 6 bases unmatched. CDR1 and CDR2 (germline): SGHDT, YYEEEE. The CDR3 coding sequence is TGTGCCAGCAGCTTCTTGCAGGGGGCGGATGGCTACACCTTC. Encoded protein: CASSFLQGADGYTF. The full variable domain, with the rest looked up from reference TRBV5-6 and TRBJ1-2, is DAGVTQSPTHLIKTRGQQVTLRCSPKSGHDTVSWYQQALGQGPQFIFQYYEEEERQRGNFPDRFSGHQFPNYSSELNVNALLLGDSALYLCASSFLQGADGYTFGSGTRLTVV.

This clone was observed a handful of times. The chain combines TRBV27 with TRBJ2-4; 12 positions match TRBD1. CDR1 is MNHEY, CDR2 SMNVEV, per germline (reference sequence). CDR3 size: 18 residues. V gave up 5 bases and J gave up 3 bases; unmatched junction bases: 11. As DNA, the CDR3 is TGTGCCAGCAGTATGGGACAGGGGGCAGACGTGGTCAAAAACATTCAGTACTTC. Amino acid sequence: CASSMGQGADVVKNIQYF.

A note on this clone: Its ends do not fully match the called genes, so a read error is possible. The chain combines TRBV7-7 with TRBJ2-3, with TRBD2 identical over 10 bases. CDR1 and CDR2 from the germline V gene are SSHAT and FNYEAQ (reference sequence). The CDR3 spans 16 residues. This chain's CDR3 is CASSASERGGPDTQYF. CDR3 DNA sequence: TGTGCTAGCAGCGCTTCGGAGCGGGGGGGCCCAGATACGCAGTATTTT.

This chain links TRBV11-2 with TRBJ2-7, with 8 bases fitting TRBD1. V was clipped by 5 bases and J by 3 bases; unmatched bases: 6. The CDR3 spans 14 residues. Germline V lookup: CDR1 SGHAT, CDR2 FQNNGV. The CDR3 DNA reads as TGTGCCAGCAGCAAGGGACAGGAGCACTACGAGCAGTACTTC. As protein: CASSKGQEHYEQYF.

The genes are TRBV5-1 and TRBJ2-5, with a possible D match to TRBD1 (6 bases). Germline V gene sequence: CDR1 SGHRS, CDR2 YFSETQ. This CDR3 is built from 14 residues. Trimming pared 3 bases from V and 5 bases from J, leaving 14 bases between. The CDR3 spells CASSSSGHNETQYF. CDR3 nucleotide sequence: TGCGCCAGCAGCTCCTCGGGACATAACGAGACCCAGTACTTC.

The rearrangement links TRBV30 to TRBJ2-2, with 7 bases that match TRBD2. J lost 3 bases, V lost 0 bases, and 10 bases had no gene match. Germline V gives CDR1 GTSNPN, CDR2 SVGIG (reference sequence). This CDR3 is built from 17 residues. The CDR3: CAWSVLLGGPYTGELFF. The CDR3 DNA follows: TGTGCCTGGAGTGTACTTTTGGGAGGGCCGTACACCGGGGAGCTGTTTTTT.

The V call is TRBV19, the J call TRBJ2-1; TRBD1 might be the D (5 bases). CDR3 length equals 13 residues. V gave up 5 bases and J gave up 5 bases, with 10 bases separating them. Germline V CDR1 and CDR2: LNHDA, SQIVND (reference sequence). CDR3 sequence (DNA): TGTGCCAGTAGTCCAAGGGGCGACAATGAGCAGTTCTTC. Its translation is CASSPRGDNEQFF.

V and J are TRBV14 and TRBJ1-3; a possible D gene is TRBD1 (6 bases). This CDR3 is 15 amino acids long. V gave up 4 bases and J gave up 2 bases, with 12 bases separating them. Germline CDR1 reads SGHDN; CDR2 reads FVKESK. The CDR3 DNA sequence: TGTGCCAGCAGCCGGACAGAGCAAGCTGGAAACACCATATATTTT. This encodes CASSRTEQAGNTIYF.

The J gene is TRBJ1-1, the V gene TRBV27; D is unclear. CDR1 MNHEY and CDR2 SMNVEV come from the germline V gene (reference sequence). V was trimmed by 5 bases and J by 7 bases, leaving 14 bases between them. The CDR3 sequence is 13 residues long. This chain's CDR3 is CASSAPGSGEAFF. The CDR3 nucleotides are TGTGCCAGCAGTGCCCCGGGCAGCGGTGAAGCTTTCTTT.

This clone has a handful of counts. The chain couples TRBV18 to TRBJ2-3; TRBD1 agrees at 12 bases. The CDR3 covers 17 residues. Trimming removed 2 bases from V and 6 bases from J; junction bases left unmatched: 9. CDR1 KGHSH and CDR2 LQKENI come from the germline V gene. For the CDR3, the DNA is TGTGCCAGCTCACCATTCCCGGGACAGGGGGCGAGGGATACGCAGTATTTT. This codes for CASSPFPGQGARDTQYF.

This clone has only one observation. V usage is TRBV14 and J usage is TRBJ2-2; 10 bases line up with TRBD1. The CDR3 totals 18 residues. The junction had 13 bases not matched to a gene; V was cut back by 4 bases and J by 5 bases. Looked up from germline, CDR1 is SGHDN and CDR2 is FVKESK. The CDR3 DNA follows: TGTGCCAGCAGCCCCCAAGGGGCGGGACAGGGGTATACCGGGGAGCTGTTTTTT. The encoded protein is CASSPQGAGQGYTGELFF.

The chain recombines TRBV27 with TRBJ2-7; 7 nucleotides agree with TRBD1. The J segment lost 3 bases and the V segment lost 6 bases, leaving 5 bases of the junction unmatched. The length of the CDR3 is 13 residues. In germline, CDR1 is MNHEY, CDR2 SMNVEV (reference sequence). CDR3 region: CASSPRTGYEQYF. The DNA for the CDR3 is TGTGCCAGCAGCCCCCGGACAGGCTACGAGCAGTACTTC.

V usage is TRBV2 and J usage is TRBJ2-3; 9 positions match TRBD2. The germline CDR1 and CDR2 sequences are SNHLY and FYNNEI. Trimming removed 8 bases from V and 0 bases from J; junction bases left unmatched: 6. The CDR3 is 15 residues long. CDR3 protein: CASGLAGSSTDTQYF. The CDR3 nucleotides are TGTGCCAGCGGCCTAGCGGGGTCTAGCACAGATACGCAGTATTTT.